This T cell receptor beta chain was observed in a study of T cell responses to AZD1222 COVID-19 vaccine. General study points: After two AZD1222 doses, spike-specific TCR breadth and depth rose versus day 0.

There are 18 residues in the CDR3. The trim removed 3 bases at V and 5 bases at J, leaving 11 bases unmatched. Germline CDR1 is SGDLS and CDR2 is YYNGEE. A word on this clone: The antigen is unknown.

Measured with immunoSEQ multiplex PCR; TCRdb has only the in-frame clones, and not every one. The repertoire has some 83,000 clones, about 82% of them found once; the top ten carry 8% to 10%. The starting material was peripheral blood, obtained on day 0 of AZD1222 vaccination. This sequence originates from an adult in good health. The chain recombines TRBV9 with TRBJ2-5; the match to TRBD2 covers 15 bases. As DNA, the CDR3 is TGTGCCAGCAGCGCAGGACTAGCGGGAGGGGGCCTCGGGGAGACCCAGTACTTC. This codes for CASSAGLAGGGLGETQYF.